One sample yielded the 30 T cell receptor beta chains listed below, sequenced in a study of technical replicates of blood from a handful of donors. TCRdb's table, derived via immunoSEQ multiplex PCR, lists solely in-frame clones and lacks some. The repertoire holds around 83,000 clones, 90% to 95% seen once, with 0.2% to 0.3% in the top ten. The sequencing input was T cells isolated from PBMCs. The receptors here all came from a human donor in good health.

The genes are TRBV28 and TRBJ2-5; 7 nucleotides align to TRBD1. This CDR3 spans 15 amino acids. Germline CDR1 MDHEN, CDR2 SYDVKM. After removal of 4 bases from V and 4 bases from J, the junction contained 9 bases not matched to a gene. The CDR3 loop reads CASSSIRQGGETQYF. DNA for the CDR3: TGTGCCAGCAGTTCAATAAGACAGGGCGGAGAGACCCAGTACTTC.

CDR3 bases: TGTGCCAGCAGCCGGGGGGGAGAAGAGACCCAGTACTTC. Translation: CASSRGGEETQYF. The rearrangement links TRBV7-3 to TRBJ2-5; 8 bases align to TRBD2. CDR3 length: 13 amino acids. The V and J ends lost 5 bases and 3 bases, in that order; junction bases with no gene match: 2. Germline V gene sequence: CDR1 SGHTA, CDR2 FQGTGA.

The chain combines TRBV29-1 with TRBJ2-7, with TRBD2 matching over 8 bases. V trimming: 6 bases; J trimming: 0 bases; junction bases outside the gene matches: 7. Germline V gene data show CDR1 as SQVTM and CDR2 as ANQGSEA. This CDR3 has 14 amino acids. The CDR3 DNA sequence: TGCAGCGTCTCGAGACTAGCGAGCTCCTACGAGCAGTACTTC. Its protein product is CSVSRLASSYEQYF.

This clone was recorded only once. This chain uses TRBV5-1 with TRBJ2-2; perhaps TRBD2 as D (5 bases). Per germline, CDR1 SGHRS and CDR2 YFSETQ. The germline V and J ends were trimmed by 4 bases and 4 bases, with 17 bases remaining between them. The CDR3 runs 16 residues. The CDR3 DNA sequence: TGCGCCAGCAGCCAGAACTTTAGAGGGCCCACCGGGGAGCTGTTTTTT. Amino acid sequence: CASSQNFRGPTGELFF. The whole variable domain, filled in from reference TRBV5-1 and TRBJ2-2, reads KAGVTQTPRYLIKTRGQQVTLSCSPISGHRSVSWYQQTPGQGLQFLFEYFSETQRNKGNFPGRFSGRQFSNSRSEMNVSTLELGDSALYLCASSQNFRGPTGELFFGEGSRLTVL.

This chain connects TRBV10-3 to TRBJ1-1; tentatively, D is TRBD1 (6 bases). Trimming pared 0 bases from V and 1 base from J, leaving 12 bases between. The germline CDR1 and CDR2 sequences are ENHRY and SYGVKD. The CDR3 consists of 16 residues. The CDR3 sequence is CAISESMGAENTEAFF. The CDR3 nucleotides are TGTGCCATCAGTGAGTCAATGGGGGCCGAGAACACTGAAGCTTTCTTT.

This chain joins TRBV6-1 and TRBJ2-3, with D perhaps matching TRBD2 (6 bases). This CDR3 has 15 residues. The V gene's germline CDR1 is MNHNS and CDR2 SASEGT. The V end was cut by 6 bases, the J end by 2 bases, with 15 bases between. The CDR3 loop reads CASSRGGPVTDTQYF. The CDR3 DNA sequence: TGTGCCAGCAGCCGAGGAGGGCCGGTCACAGATACGCAGTATTTT.

The V gene is TRBV6-1, the J gene TRBJ2-7, with 9 bases identical to TRBD2. The J segment lost 3 bases and the V segment lost 5 bases, leaving 5 bases of the junction unmatched. Germline V lookup: CDR1 MNHNS, CDR2 SASEGT. CDR3 length equals 14 residues. Here the CDR3 DNA reads TGTGCCAGCAGTCCTAGCGGGGTAATCTACGAGCAGTACTTC. It yields the protein CASSPSGVIYEQYF.

This chain uses TRBV28 with TRBJ2-7; 11 bases align to TRBD1. Germline assignment: CDR1 MDHEN and CDR2 SYDVKM. Trimming removed 5 bases from V and 2 bases from J; junction bases left unmatched: 14. The CDR3 length is 18 residues. Here the CDR3 DNA reads TGTGCCAGCAGTCCGCCGGGACAGGGGGGTGTGAGACCCTACGAGCAGTACTTC. This encodes CASSPPGQGGVRPYEQYF.

This clone was seen only once. This chain connects TRBV5-4 to TRBJ2-7, with 8 bases matching TRBD2. The length of the CDR3 is 14 residues. Germline V CDR1 and CDR2: SGHNT, YYREEE (reference sequence). The junction had 6 bases not matched to a gene; V was cut back by 3 bases and J by 4 bases. This CDR3 is CASSSGLVRYEQYF. The CDR3 DNA reads TGTGCCAGCAGCTCGGGACTAGTAAGGTACGAGCAGTACTTC.

This chain joins TRBV6-5 and TRBJ2-7; a possible D gene is TRBD1 (5 bases). Germline-derived CDR1 and CDR2 are MNHEY and SVGAGI. V was pared by 2 bases and J by 3 bases, with 11 bases between. CDR3 length: 14 amino acids. For the CDR3, the DNA is TGTGCCAGCAGTTACCTTCCGCAGGGCTACGAGCAGTACTTC. This codes for CASSYLPQGYEQYF.

This chain connects TRBV5-1 to TRBJ2-7, with TRBD2 matching 7 bases. J gave up 2 bases and V 3 bases, and 20 bases lay outside the gene matches. This CDR3 has 19 amino acids. Germline CDR1 reads SGHRS; CDR2 reads YFSETQ. The CDR3 sequence is CASSWPAGLTTTDPYEQYF. CDR3 DNA: TGCGCCAGCAGCTGGCCAGCGGGACTCACAACTACCGATCCCTACGAGCAGTACTTC.

CDR3 region: CASSQDPGWEADTF. CDR3 nucleotides: TGCGCCAGCAGCCAAGACCCAGGTTGGGAAGCGGACACCTTC. The chain recombines TRBV4-1 with TRBJ1-2, with no clear D. Germline V gene sequence: CDR1 MGHRA, CDR2 YSYEKL. V was clipped by 0 bases and J by 12 bases, with 17 bases between them. The CDR3 consists of 14 residues.

The J gene is TRBJ1-5, the V gene TRBV7-9, with TRBD1 matching over 7 bases. J gave up 0 bases and V 3 bases, and 2 bases lay outside the gene matches. Germline-derived CDR1 and CDR2 are SEHNR and FQNEAQ (reference sequence). This CDR3 has 15 residues. The CDR3: CASSFTGDSNQPQHF. The CDR3 region has the DNA TGTGCCAGCAGCTTCACAGGGGATAGCAATCAGCCCCAGCATTTT.

This clone was counted a single time. The chain is built from TRBV6-1 and TRBJ1-1; weak D call: TRBD1 (5 bases). CDR3 length equals 15 residues. CDR1 MNHNS and CDR2 SASEGT come from the germline V gene. Deletions cut 2 bases from V and 4 bases from J, with 14 bases between. The CDR3 protein is CASSERRGWGTEAFF. CDR3 nucleotides: TGTGCCAGCAGTGAACGAAGGGGCTGGGGCACTGAAGCTTTCTTT.

The chain has TRBV15 and TRBJ1-4; the D gene is possibly TRBD1 (5 bases). The CDR3 sequence is 19 residues long. Germline V CDR1 and CDR2: LNHNV, YYDKDF (reference sequence). V lost 0 bases and J lost 5, with 22 bases in between. DNA of the CDR3: TGTGCCACCAGCAGAGATCTCGAGCCCCAGGGTGCGGAGAATGAAAAACTGTTTTTT. Amino acids: CATSRDLEPQGAENEKLFF.

V usage is TRBV6-1 and J usage is TRBJ1-1, with D maybe TRBD1 (6 bases). The CDR3 is 15 residues long. CDR1 is MNHNS, CDR2 SASEGT, per germline. The V gene lost 6 bases and the J gene lost 4 bases, with 18 bases spanning the gap. CDR3 bases: TGTGCCAGCAGAGAGGTAACACAGGGCGCCACTGAAGCTTTCTTT. Translating it yields CASREVTQGATEAFF.

V is TRBV15 and J is TRBJ2-5; the match to TRBD2 covers 9 bases. V lost 2 bases to trimming and J lost 5 bases; unmatched junction nucleotides: 9. The CDR3 is 16 residues long. Germline V gene lookup returns CDR1 LNHNV and CDR2 YYDKDF (reference sequence). The CDR3 region has the DNA TGTGCCACCAGCAGACGGCAGCGGGGGGCTGGTGAGACCCAGTACTTC. Translation gives CATSRRQRGAGETQYF.

The V call is TRBV19, the J call TRBJ1-2; no reliable D call. The CDR3 length is 14 residues. Trimming cost V 1 base and J 2 bases, with 8 bases left between them. In germline, CDR1 is LNHDA, CDR2 SQIVND (reference sequence). The CDR3 is CASSIASTNYGYTF. The DNA for the CDR3 is TGTGCCAGTAGTATAGCGTCCACAAACTATGGCTACACCTTC.

The V gene is TRBV4-2, the J gene TRBJ2-7; 7 nucleotides align to TRBD2. With V trimmed by 0 bases and J by 1 base, 6 bases remained unmatched. The CDR3 totals 16 residues. Germline values: CDR1 LGHNA, CDR2 YNFKEQ. CDR3 region: CASSQEGLAASYEQYF. The CDR3 nucleotides are TGTGCCAGCAGCCAAGAGGGTCTAGCGGCGTCCTACGAGCAGTACTTC.

J is TRBJ2-7 and V is TRBV5-1, with no clear D. The CDR3 spans 14 residues. Germline V gene sequence: CDR1 SGHRS, CDR2 YFSETQ. Trimming took off 6 bases at V and 0 bases at J, with 13 bases between the two ends. CDR3 bases: TGCGCCAGCACTCAACAGTCGAGCTCCTACGAGCAGTACTTC. It encodes CASTQQSSSYEQYF.

Comment on this clone: The DNA is omitted, as the CDR3 cannot be located on it reliably, and the CDR3 follows TCRdb's listing. The chain is built from TRBV19 and TRBJ2-5; the table assigns TRBD2, which was not confirmed against the DNA. CDR1 is LNHDA, CDR2 SQIVND, per germline (reference sequence). The CDR3 is 21 amino acids long, termini counted. The CDR3 here is CASSSRTSGLSGPPFKETQYF.

The DNA of the CDR3 is TGTGCCAGCAGTTTAAACTTACAGGGCTACACCTTC. Its translation: CASSLNLQGYTF. V and J are TRBV28 and TRBJ1-2; D gene uncertain. Germline-derived CDR1 and CDR2 are MDHEN and SYDVKM. This CDR3 contains 12 residues. The V gene lost 2 bases and the J gene lost 8 bases, with 9 bases spanning the gap.

This chain joins TRBV28 and TRBJ2-7; 7 nucleotides line up with TRBD1. This CDR3 has 14 amino acids. The trim removed 10 bases at V and 2 bases at J, leaving 11 bases unmatched. Germline V gene data show CDR1 as MDHEN and CDR2 as SYDVKM. CDR3 sequence: CATLEGASPYEQYF. DNA of the CDR3: TGTGCCACCCTCGAGGGGGCGAGTCCCTACGAGCAGTACTTC.

This clone was seen only once. The V call is TRBV21-1, the J call TRBJ1-1. TRBV21-1 is marked as a pseudogene. CDR3 length: 16 residues. The CDR3 region is CASSKVGGEGLAEAFF. CDR3 in DNA: TGTGCCAGCAGCAAAGTGGGAGGTGAGGGGCTCGCTGAAGCTTTCTTT.

V usage is TRBV5-1 and J usage is TRBJ2-3, with D possibly being TRBD2 (5 bases). Germline V gene lookup returns CDR1 SGHRS and CDR2 YFSETQ. The CDR3 loop spans 15 amino acids. The V end lost 4 bases, the J end lost 2 bases, and 14 bases lay between the germline ends. Here the CDR3 reads CASSPRPDFTDTQYF. The CDR3 nucleotides are TGCGCCAGCAGCCCCAGACCGGACTTCACAGATACGCAGTATTTT.

The rearrangement uses TRBV19 and TRBJ2-5; 9 nucleotides agree with TRBD2. The V gene end was trimmed by 6 bases and the J gene end by 2 bases; junction bases not matched to a gene: 10. CDR1 and CDR2 (germline): LNHDA, SQIVND (reference sequence). The CDR3 has 16 amino acids. Written as DNA, the CDR3 is TGTGCCAGTAGAAAGCACCGGACTAGCGAGCAAGAGACCCAGTACTTC. Translation: CASRKHRTSEQETQYF.

The chain combines TRBV5-1 with TRBJ1-4, with TRBD1 matching over 9 bases. With V trimmed by 0 bases and J by 6 bases, 3 bases remained unmatched. The CDR3 runs 15 residues. Germline loops: CDR1 SGHRS, CDR2 YFSETQ. The CDR3 DNA is TGCGCCAGCAGCTTGGCCGGGACAGGGCATGAAAAACTGTTTTTT. It codes for CASSLAGTGHEKLFF.

The chain recombines TRBV27 with TRBJ1-4; D gene ambiguous. Germline-derived CDR1 and CDR2 are MNHEY and SMNVEV (reference sequence). V lost 8 bases to trimming and J lost 0 bases, with 10 bases between them. The CDR3 loop spans 14 amino acids. The CDR3 nucleotides are TGTGCCAGCGGTATCGGGGCAACTAATGAAAAACTGTTTTTT. This encodes CASGIGATNEKLFF.

The CDR3 DNA reads as TGTGCCAGCTTCTCCCCCCAATCCTACAGGGGGCCGCGCAATCAGCCCCAGCATTTT. This codes for CASFSPQSYRGPRNQPQHF. The rearrangement uses TRBV6-4 and TRBJ1-5; TRBD1 matches 9 bases. CDR1 and CDR2 from the germline V gene are MRHNA and SNTAGT. Trimming at V came to 8 bases and at J to 2 bases, leaving 19 bases not matched to a gene. This CDR3 spans 19 amino acids.

The CDR3 DNA is TGTGCCATCAGCGACGCAACTAGGGGCACAGATACGCAGTATTTT. Translating it yields CAISDATRGTDTQYF. The genes are TRBV10-3 and TRBJ2-3; TRBD2 is a possible D gene (5 bases). The germline gives CDR1 ENHRY, CDR2 SYGVKD. Trimming took off 6 bases at V and 1 base at J, with 14 bases between the two ends. This CDR3 has 15 residues.